The 9 T cell receptor beta chains below were found in one sample sequenced in a study of TIL therapy for anti-PD-1-resistant metastatic lung cancer. Time point of the sample: pre-treatment sample, taken before nivolumab and TIL therapy. The libraries were made with immunoSEQ v3. The table came from immunoSEQ multiplex PCR; TCRdb's copy has only in-frame clones and leaves some out. The sample records tens of thousands of clones, around three quarters being singletons. The sequencing used blood, collected at baseline. The origin of the receptors is a man in his sixties or seventies with non-small cell lung cancer.

The chain links TRBV18 to TRBJ2-3; the D gene is possibly TRBD1 (5 bases). The V end was cut by 3 bases, the J end by 1 base, with 8 bases between. The CDR3 has 14 amino acids. CDR1 is KGHSH and CDR2 is LQKENI in the germline V gene. This CDR3 is CASSPGAGTDTQYF. The CDR3 bases are TGTGCCAGCTCACCTGGGGCTGGCACAGATACGCAGTATTTT.

This clone appeared a single time. The genes are TRBV27 and TRBJ2-7; 8 nucleotides match TRBD1. Per the germline V gene, CDR1 is MNHEY and CDR2 is SMNVEV (reference sequence). This CDR3 is built from 14 residues. With 6 bases clipped from V and 1 base from J, the junction kept 5 bases outside the gene matches. CDR3 in amino acids: CASRVGTGSYEQYF. The CDR3 DNA follows: TGTGCCAGCAGGGTCGGGACAGGTTCCTACGAGCAGTACTTC.

The sample holds one count of this clone. CDR3 DNA sequence: TGTGCCAGCAGTCGTGACTTAGTCGGCTACGAGCAGTACTTC. Translating gives CASSRDLVGYEQYF. This rearrangement joins TRBV6-1 to TRBJ2-7; D unclear. The CDR3 is 14 amino acids. Trimming stripped 5 bases from V and 3 bases from J, with 14 bases between. Germline lookup yields CDR1 MNHNS and CDR2 SASEGT.

The CDR3, as DNA: TGCGCCAGCAGCTTGGTTCCTAACCAAGAGACCCAGTACTTC. Protein: CASSLVPNQETQYF. This chain connects TRBV5-1 to TRBJ2-5; D gene unclear. The V end lost 0 bases, the J end lost 0 bases, and 6 bases lay between the germline ends. This CDR3 comprises 14 residues. Germline-derived CDR1 and CDR2 are SGHRS and YFSETQ.

V and J are TRBV5-1 and TRBJ2-7; D may correspond to TRBD1 or TRBD2 (5 bases each). The germline V gene has CDR1 SGHRS and CDR2 YFSETQ. The CDR3 sequence is 13 residues long. The V end was cut by 3 bases, the J end by 7 bases, with 14 bases between. Here the CDR3 DNA reads TGCGCCAGCAGCTCCCGGGACGAGTTTGAGCAGTACTTC. Amino acid sequence: CASSSRDEFEQYF. The full variable domain, in which reference TRBV5-1 and TRBJ2-7 provide the parts outside the CDR3, is KAGVTQTPRYLIKTRGQQVTLSCSPISGHRSVSWYQQTPGQGLQFLFEYFSETQRNKGNFPGRFSGRQFSNSRSEMNVSTLELGDSALYLCASSSRDEFEQYFGPGTRLTVT.

The V and J genes are TRBV28 and TRBJ2-7; D is undetermined. V lost 6 bases, J lost 0 bases, and 9 bases lay in between. The CDR3 sequence is 13 residues long. Germline V gives CDR1 MDHEN, CDR2 SYDVKM. CDR3: CASREKSSYEQYF. In DNA form, the CDR3 reads TGTGCCAGCAGAGAGAAGAGCTCCTACGAGCAGTACTTC.

In nucleotides, the CDR3 is TGTGCCACCAACAGGGTTAGCAATCAGCCCCAGCATTTT. The encoded protein is CATNRVSNQPQHF. The J gene is TRBJ1-5, the V gene TRBV19, with D perhaps matching TRBD1 (6 bases). Between the trimmed V and J ends, which lost 10 bases and 0 bases, there was a span of 10 bases. Germline lookup yields CDR1 LNHDA and CDR2 SQIVND (reference sequence). This CDR3 has 13 residues.

This clone has just a few counts. The sample has other DNA sequences that encode this CDR3 too. The rearrangement links TRBV6-1 to TRBJ2-5; tentative D call: TRBD2 (6 bases). V was trimmed by 4 bases and J by 5 bases, leaving 17 bases between them. The germline gives CDR1 MNHNS, CDR2 SASEGT. The CDR3 spans 15 residues. CDR3 DNA: TGTGCCAGCAGTGTGGAGGGGCAGGGAGGTGAGACCCAGTACTTC. Translating gives CASSVEGQGGETQYF.

The chain couples TRBV6-5 to TRBJ2-1, with no clear D. The V end was cut by 6 bases, the J end by 3 bases, with 9 bases between. There are 13 residues in the CDR3. CDR1 is MNHEY, CDR2 SVGAGI, per germline. CDR3 protein: CASRRINYNEQFF. For the CDR3, the DNA is TGTGCCAGCAGGAGAATAAACTACAATGAGCAGTTCTTC.